Below, one TCR beta chain is given with its context. This table comes from immunoSEQ multiplex PCR, and its TCRdb copy is limited to in-frame clones, with some not included. The sample holds about 180,000 clones, about 72% seen once. Losses at the gene ends were 4 bases for V and 5 bases for J; bases not matched to a gene: 7. Germline CDR1 and CDR2: GTSNPN and SVGIG (reference sequence). CDR3 size: 14 residues. This specimen comes from a study of blood T cell repertoires in COVID-19. Study-level background: Sites across the United States, Italy and Spain contributed samples from acute and convalescent COVID-19. T cells, B-cell-depleted T cells, or PBMCs supplied cDNA or gDNA.

The sequenced sample consisted of PBMCs or T cells enriched from blood (not recorded which). V and J are TRBV30 and TRBJ2-7; 11 nucleotides line up with TRBD2. The TCR sequence derives from a woman between 45 and 65 years old who had recovered from COVID-19. This CDR3 reads CAWIIAGGSHEQYF. The CDR3 DNA is TGTGCCTGGATTATAGCGGGAGGGTCCCACGAGCAGTACTTC.